The 28 T cell receptor beta chains in this list originate from one sample, sequenced in a study of T cells in Graves' hyperthyroidism and ophthalmopathy. TCR beta CDR3 sequences were amplified from RNA transcripts. An initial round of RT-PCR targeting the TCR CDR3 relied on the HTBI primer set. TCRdb re-derived calls from the multiplex PCR reads in MiXCR, one entry per CDR3 protein. The sample has around 440,000 distinct CDR3 sequences; around 14% are singletons. The sequencing input was blood. The receptors derive from a woman younger than 30 with Graves' hyperthyroidism.

Comment on this clonotype: A much larger clone sits a single nucleotide away, making a read error possible. The V gene is TRBV28, the J gene TRBJ2-7; possible D gene TRBD2, 6 bases. This CDR3 is 16 amino acids long. V lost 5 bases to trimming and J lost 2 bases, with 19 bases between them. Looked up from germline, CDR1 is MDHEN and CDR2 is SYDVKM. The CDR3 protein is CASSLERDGSPYEQYF. The CDR3 coding sequence is TGTGCCAGCAGTCTCGAACGGGACGGGAGCCCCTACGAGCAGTACTTC. Variable domain in full (rest from reference TRBV28 and TRBJ2-7): DVKVTQSSRYLVKRTGEKVFLECVQDMDHENMFWYRQDPGLGLRLIYFSYDVKMKEKGDIPEGYSVSREKKERFSLILESASTNQTSMYLCASSLERDGSPYEQYFGPGTRLTVT.

This clonotype was recorded many times. V gene TRBV6-6 combines with J gene TRBJ1-1, with no clear D. The CDR3 has 11 residues. CDR1 is MNHNY and CDR2 is SVGAGI in the germline V gene (reference sequence). Trimming cost V 1 base and J 9 bases, with 6 bases left between them. CDR3 in amino acids: CASSYLQKAFF. The CDR3 DNA follows: TGTGCCAGCAGTTACTTGCAGAAAGCTTTCTTT.

This clonotype was seen repeatedly, ten times or more. The rearrangement uses TRBV28 and TRBJ2-6; D is uncertain. V was pared by 7 bases and J by 2 bases, with 15 bases between. The CDR3 runs 16 residues. The germline V gene has CDR1 MDHEN and CDR2 SYDVKM. The CDR3 DNA follows: TGTGCCAGCAACCCAAGAGAGATAGCTGGGGCCAACGTCCTGACTTTC. Translated, it gives CASNPREIAGANVLTF.

There are many counts of this clonotype. The chain recombines TRBV5-1 with TRBJ1-6, with D possibly matching TRBD1 (5 bases). V gave up 0 bases and J gave up 4 bases, with 8 bases separating them. Germline V gene lookup returns CDR1 SGHRS and CDR2 YFSETQ. The CDR3 extends over 15 amino acids. Here the CDR3 DNA reads TGCGCCAGCAGCTTGGGACGGACATATAATTCACCCCTCCACTTT. It encodes CASSLGRTYNSPLHF.

This chain uses TRBV29-1 with TRBJ1-1; TRBD1 is a possible D gene (5 bases). Trimming left V 3 bases short and J 0 bases short, with 8 bases between. Looked up from germline, CDR1 is SQVTM and CDR2 is ANQGSEA. The CDR3 contains 13 residues. CDR3 coding DNA: TGCAGCGTTGAGTGGGGGATGAACACTGAAGCTTTCTTT. It codes for CSVEWGMNTEAFF.

Concerning this clonotype itself: The junction shows a germline mismatch at one end, possibly a read error. The chain joins TRBV7-3 to TRBJ2-2; 9 nucleotides line up with TRBD2. The length of the CDR3 is 17 residues. Germline assignment: CDR1 SGHTA and CDR2 FQGTGA. As DNA, the CDR3 is TGTGTCAGCAGCTTAACCCGCGGGGGGGCCGTTATCGGGGAGCTGTTTTTT. This translates into CVSSLTRGGAVIGELFF. Using reference TRBV7-3 and TRBJ2-2 for the parts outside the CDR3, the full variable domain is GAGVSQTPSNKVTEKGKYVELRCDPISGHTALYWYRQSLGQGPEFLIYFQGTGAADDSGLPNDRFFAVRPEGSVSTLKIQRTERGDSAVYLCVSSLTRGGAVIGELFFGEGSRLTVL.

This clonotype was found a few times. This sequence joins TRBV6-2 or TRBV6-3 and TRBJ1-3; D call uncertain. V lost 5 bases and J 0 bases, leaving 11 bases between the germline ends. The CDR3 totals 15 residues. Germline assignment: CDR1 MNHEY and CDR2 SVGEGT. The CDR3 here is CASSADGSSGNTIYF. The DNA of the CDR3 is TGTGCCAGCAGTGCCGACGGTAGCTCTGGAAACACCATATATTTT.

The rearrangement joins TRBV6-1 to TRBJ1-2; TRBD1 is a possible D gene (6 bases). There are 15 residues in the CDR3. V lost 6 bases and J lost 1, with 15 bases in between. From germline, CDR1 is MNHNS and CDR2 SASEGT. DNA of the CDR3: TGTGCCAGCAGGGCCGGGACATGGGGTAACTATGGCTACACCTTC. It translates to CASRAGTWGNYGYTF.

This clonotype was recorded many times. The rearrangement links TRBV20-1 to TRBJ2-3; TRBD2 is a possible D gene (5 bases). Germline loops: CDR1 DFQATT, CDR2 SNEGSKA (reference sequence). V was trimmed by 1 base and J by 1 base, leaving 15 bases between them. CDR3 length: 16 residues. The CDR3 sequence is CSARGDARARTDTQYF. The CDR3 DNA reads as TGCAGTGCTAGAGGTGATGCGAGGGCTCGCACAGATACGCAGTATTTT.

The rearrangement joins TRBV6-2 or TRBV6-3 to TRBJ1-1; 7 bases are a match to TRBD1. Germline CDR1 reads MNHEY; CDR2 reads SVGEGT. This CDR3 has 13 residues. Germline trimming cut 7 bases from V and 3 bases from J; bases unmatched to any gene: 5. This CDR3 reads CASNNRGYTEAFF. DNA of the CDR3: TGTGCCAGCAATAACAGGGGTTACACTGAAGCTTTCTTT.

This clonotype was observed a handful of times. V gene TRBV6-2 or TRBV6-3 combines with J gene TRBJ1-5; D gene uncertain. The CDR3 runs to 12 residues. Trimming removed 7 bases from V and 6 bases from J, with 10 bases in between. The germline CDR1 and CDR2 sequences are MNHEY and SVGEGT. CDR3 loop: CASTRDGQPQHF. The CDR3 region has the DNA TGTGCCAGCACCCGTGATGGTCAGCCCCAGCATTTT.

There are many counts of this clonotype. The rearrangement links TRBV6-6 to TRBJ1-1; no clear D. The CDR3 runs to 12 residues. CDR1 and CDR2 from the germline V gene are MNHNY and SVGAGI (reference sequence). V lost 2 bases and J 7 bases, leaving 8 bases between the germline ends. CDR3: CASSYGKFEAFF. DNA of the CDR3: TGTGCCAGCAGTTACGGCAAGTTTGAAGCTTTCTTT.

CDR3 DNA sequence: TGCAGTGCTGCCACAAACTATGGGCGACACACTGAAGCTTTCTTT. Its protein is CSAATNYGRHTEAFF. The V and J genes are TRBV20-1 and TRBJ1-1; D remains unclear. V was cut by 5 bases and J by 3 bases, with 19 bases left in between. The CDR3 is 15 residues long. Looked up from germline, CDR1 is DFQATT and CDR2 is SNEGSKA (reference sequence).

The chain uses TRBV3-1 and TRBJ2-2, with 11 positions matching TRBD2. The ends lost 5 bases at V and 7 bases at J; junction bases unmatched: 6. Germline V gene sequence: CDR1 LGHDT, CDR2 YNNKEL (reference sequence). The CDR3 consists of 15 residues. For the CDR3, the DNA is TGTGCCAGCAGCGTAGCGGGAGGGCCCGGCGGGGAGCTGTTTTTT. Translating it yields CASSVAGGPGGELFF.

Details on this clonotype: Since a much larger clone is just one base distant, this may be a read error. The chain carries TRBV10-3 and TRBJ2-3; D ambiguous. The CDR3 consists of 13 residues. Looked up from germline, CDR1 is ENHRY and CDR2 is SYGVKD. The ends were cut back, 11 bases at V and 0 bases at J, with 12 bases in the middle. CDR3 residues: CAVMGGSTDTQYF. Here the CDR3 DNA reads TGTGCCGTCATGGGCGGTAGCACAGATACGCAGTATTTT.

This clonotype has only a few counts. The chain combines TRBV3-1 with TRBJ2-6; D is possibly TRBD1 (6 bases). V shed 0 bases and J shed 2 bases, with 17 bases lying between them. The V gene's germline CDR1 is LGHDT and CDR2 YNNKEL (reference sequence). This CDR3 has 19 amino acids. The CDR3 reads CASSQERVGAATGANVLTF. In DNA, the CDR3 is TGTGCCAGCAGCCAAGAGAGGGTGGGGGCGGCTACTGGGGCCAACGTCCTGACTTTC. Full variable domain (remainder filled in from reference TRBV3-1 and TRBJ2-6): DTAVSQTPKYLVTQMGNDKSIKCEQNLGHDTMYWYKQDSKKFLKIMFSYNNKELIINETVPNRFSPKSPDKAHLNLHINSLELGDSAVYFCASSQERVGAATGANVLTFGAGSRLTVL.

This clonotype has at least ten counts. The genes are TRBV6-1 and TRBJ2-7; TRBD2 matches at 13 bases. The germline V gene encodes CDR1 MNHNS and CDR2 SASEGT. The CDR3 is 15 residues long. With 1 base clipped from V and 3 bases from J, the junction kept 0 bases outside the gene matches. CDR3 residues: CASSEGTSGSYEQYF. The CDR3 bases are TGTGCCAGCAGTGAAGGGACTAGCGGGAGCTACGAGCAGTACTTC.

This clonotype was detected only a few times. The CDR3: CAIREISGTPNTQYF. The CDR3 DNA is TGTGCCATCAGGGAGATATCCGGGACTCCAAATACGCAGTATTTT. This chain links TRBV10-3 with TRBJ2-3; tentative D call: TRBD2 (6 bases). The CDR3 totals 15 residues. V was cut by 6 bases and J by 7 bases, with 20 bases left in between. Germline CDR1 ENHRY, CDR2 SYGVKD.

This clonotype was detected many times. The rearrangement uses TRBV11-2 and TRBJ2-7; TRBD1 matches 8 bases. After removal of 3 bases from V and 1 base from J, the junction contained 5 bases not matched to a gene. Germline assignment: CDR1 SGHAT and CDR2 FQNNGV. This CDR3 comprises 15 residues. For the CDR3, the DNA is TGTGCCAGCAGCTTCGCCGGGACAGGATCCTACGAGCAGTACTTC. Translation: CASSFAGTGSYEQYF.

V and J are TRBV11-2 and TRBJ2-1; no clear D. V gave up 3 bases and J gave up 9 bases, with 9 bases separating them. This CDR3 has 12 residues. From germline, CDR1 is SGHAT and CDR2 FQNNGV. The CDR3 region has the DNA TGTGCCAGCAGCTTCGTAGTGGGTGAGCAGTTCTTC. As protein: CASSFVVGEQFF.

On this clonotype itself: This may be a read error, as it is one base from a much larger clone. This chain uses TRBV6-1 with TRBJ1-2; TRBD1 might be the D (5 bases). This CDR3 is 13 amino acids long. Germline V gene data show CDR1 as MNHNS and CDR2 as SASEGT. The chain's CDR3 is CASSARGNYGHTF. The CDR3 DNA reads TGTGCCAGCAGTGCCCGGGGGAACTATGGCCACACCTTC.

In this sample, this clonotype turned up a few times. The chain combines TRBV10-3 with TRBJ2-2; D possibly corresponds to TRBD2 (5 bases). CDR3 length: 13 residues. V was pared by 8 bases and J by 4 bases, with 11 bases between. CDR1 and CDR2 (germline): ENHRY, SYGVKD. Here the CDR3 DNA reads TGTGCCATCCTGGACTCCCCCACCGGGGAGCTGTTTTTT. This translates into CAILDSPTGELFF.

This clonotype was counted ten times or more. This chain connects TRBV5-6 to TRBJ2-5; tentative D call: TRBD2 (6 bases). Between the trimmed V and J ends, which lost 5 bases and 4 bases, there was a span of 9 bases. Germline V gene sequence: CDR1 SGHDT, CDR2 YYEEEE. CDR3 length: 12 residues. CDR3 residues: CASSNGGETQYF. Written as DNA, the CDR3 is TGTGCCAGCAGTAACGGGGGAGAGACCCAGTACTTC. The full variable domain, in which reference TRBV5-6 and TRBJ2-5 provide the parts outside the CDR3, is DAGVTQSPTHLIKTRGQQVTLRCSPKSGHDTVSWYQQALGQGPQFIFQYYEEEERQRGNFPDRFSGHQFPNYSSELNVNALLLGDSALYLCASSNGGETQYFGPGTRLLVL.

The table lists this clonotype with a few counts. The chain couples TRBV11-2 to TRBJ2-7, with D possibly TRBD2 on 5 matching bases. CDR1 is SGHAT, CDR2 FQNNGV, per germline. V was trimmed by 5 bases and J by 2 bases, leaving 25 bases between them. The CDR3 has 18 amino acids. The CDR3 sequence: CASSPGRVIRTSTYEQYF. The CDR3 coding sequence is TGTGCCAGCAGCCCCGGTCGGGTGATAAGGACTTCTACCTACGAGCAGTACTTC.

This clonotype was observed at least ten times. The chain combines TRBV7-2 with TRBJ2-3; D is ambiguous. The V end lost 2 bases, the J end lost 5 bases, and 5 bases lay between the germline ends. CDR1 and CDR2 (germline): SGHTA, FQGNSA. The CDR3 runs to 12 residues. The chain's CDR3 is CASSLKGDTQYF. Written as DNA, the CDR3 is TGTGCCAGCAGCTTAAAAGGAGATACGCAGTATTTT.

This clonotype was detected many times. The rearrangement uses TRBV11-3 and TRBJ1-5, with 8 bases aligning to TRBD1. CDR3 length: 17 residues. The V gene's germline CDR1 is SGHNT and CDR2 YENEEA. Germline trimming cut 7 bases from V and 0 bases from J; bases unmatched to any gene: 11. The DNA for the CDR3 is TGTGCCAGCAAGGGCAGGGGGCGAACTTATAGCAATCAGCCCCAGCATTTT. It is translated as CASKGRGRTYSNQPQHF.

This clonotype was counted between two and nine times. The V call is TRBV12-3 or TRBV12-4, the J call TRBJ1-6; D not resolved. The CDR3 sequence is 13 residues long. Trimming shortened V by 6 bases and J by 10 bases, and 13 bases separated the two germline ends. The CDR3 DNA reads as TGTGCCAGCAGCCCAGCCCTTTGGTCACCCCTCCACTTT. It specifies CASSPALWSPLHF.

The V call is TRBV20-1, the J call TRBJ2-7; TRBD1 matches at 8 bases. Germline V gene data show CDR1 as DFQATT and CDR2 as SNEGSKA (reference sequence). The CDR3 has 15 residues. J was trimmed by 2 bases and V by 6 bases; bases with no gene match: 12. This CDR3 is CSALGTGGTTYEQYF. CDR3 nucleotide sequence: TGCAGTGCCCTCGGTACAGGGGGAACAACCTACGAGCAGTACTTC.